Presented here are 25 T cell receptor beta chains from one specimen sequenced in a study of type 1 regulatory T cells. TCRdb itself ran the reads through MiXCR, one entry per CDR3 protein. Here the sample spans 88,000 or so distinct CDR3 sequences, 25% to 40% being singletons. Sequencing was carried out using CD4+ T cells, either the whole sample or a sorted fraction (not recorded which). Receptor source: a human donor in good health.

The CDR3 nucleotides read TGTGCCAGTGGGGACAGGCTGGGGGAGCAGTACTTC. This gives the protein CASGDRLGEQYF. This chain uses TRBV19 with TRBJ2-7; TRBD1 aligns across 8 bases. Germline lookup yields CDR1 LNHDA and CDR2 SQIVND (reference sequence). Trimming cost V 8 bases and J 7 bases; bases outside gene matches: 7. This CDR3 contains 12 residues.

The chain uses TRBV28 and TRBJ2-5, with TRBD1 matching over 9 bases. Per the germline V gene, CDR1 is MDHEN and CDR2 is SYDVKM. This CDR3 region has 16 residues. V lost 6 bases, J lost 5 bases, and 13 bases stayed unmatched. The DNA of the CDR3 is TGTGCCAGCAGCCTTTATACCGGGACAGGGAGGGAGACCCAGTACTTC. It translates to CASSLYTGTGRETQYF. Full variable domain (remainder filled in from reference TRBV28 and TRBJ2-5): DVKVTQSSRYLVKRTGEKVFLECVQDMDHENMFWYRQDPGLGLRLIYFSYDVKMKEKGDIPEGYSVSREKKERFSLILESASTNQTSMYLCASSLYTGTGRETQYFGPGTRLLVL.

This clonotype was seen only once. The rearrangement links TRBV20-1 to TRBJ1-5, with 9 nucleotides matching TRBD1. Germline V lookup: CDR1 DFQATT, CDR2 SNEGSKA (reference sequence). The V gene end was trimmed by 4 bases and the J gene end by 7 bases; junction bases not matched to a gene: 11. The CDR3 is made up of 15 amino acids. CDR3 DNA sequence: TGCAGTGCTACCGAAAAGACAGGGGGTTACCAGCCCCAGCATTTT. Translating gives CSATEKTGGYQPQHF.

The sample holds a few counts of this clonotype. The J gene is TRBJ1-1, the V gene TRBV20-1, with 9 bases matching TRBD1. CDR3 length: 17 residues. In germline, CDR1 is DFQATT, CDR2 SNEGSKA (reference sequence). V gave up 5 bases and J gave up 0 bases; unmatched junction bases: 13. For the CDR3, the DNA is TGCAGTGCTGCGAACAGGGGGCGGGGGCGAATGAACACTGAAGCTTTCTTT. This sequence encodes CSAANRGRGRMNTEAFF.

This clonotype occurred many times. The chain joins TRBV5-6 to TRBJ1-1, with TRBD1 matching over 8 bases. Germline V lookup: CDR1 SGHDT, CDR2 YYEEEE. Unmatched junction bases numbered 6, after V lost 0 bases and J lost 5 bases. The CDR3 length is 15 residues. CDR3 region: CASSLAGTGPTEAFF. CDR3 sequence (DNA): TGTGCCAGCAGCTTGGCCGGGACAGGCCCTACTGAAGCTTTCTTT.

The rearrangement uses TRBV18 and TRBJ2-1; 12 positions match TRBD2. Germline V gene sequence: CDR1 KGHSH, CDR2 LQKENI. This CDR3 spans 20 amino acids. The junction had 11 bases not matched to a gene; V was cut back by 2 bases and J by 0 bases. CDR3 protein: CASSPSDRGTSGSSYNEQFF. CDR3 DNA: TGTGCCAGCTCACCATCGGACAGGGGGACTAGCGGGTCCTCCTACAATGAGCAGTTCTTC.

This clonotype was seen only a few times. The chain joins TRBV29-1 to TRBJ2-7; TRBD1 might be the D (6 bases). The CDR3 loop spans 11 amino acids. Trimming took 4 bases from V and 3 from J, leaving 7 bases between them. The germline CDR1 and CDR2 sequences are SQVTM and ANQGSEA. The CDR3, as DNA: TGCAGCGTTGCAGGGGACTACGAGCAGTACTTC. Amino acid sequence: CSVAGDYEQYF.

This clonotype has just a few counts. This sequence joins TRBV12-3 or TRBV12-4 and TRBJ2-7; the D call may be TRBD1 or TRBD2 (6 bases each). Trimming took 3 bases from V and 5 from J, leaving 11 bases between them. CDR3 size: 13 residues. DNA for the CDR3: TGTGCCAGCAGTTTCCAGGGGAGGAACGAGCAGTACTTC. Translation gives CASSFQGRNEQYF.

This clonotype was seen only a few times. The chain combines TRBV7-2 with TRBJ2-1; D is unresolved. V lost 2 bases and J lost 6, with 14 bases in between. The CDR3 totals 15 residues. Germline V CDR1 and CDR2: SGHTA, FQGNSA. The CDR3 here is CASSLRNRALNEQFF. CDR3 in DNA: TGTGCCAGCAGCTTACGGAATAGGGCGCTCAATGAGCAGTTCTTC.

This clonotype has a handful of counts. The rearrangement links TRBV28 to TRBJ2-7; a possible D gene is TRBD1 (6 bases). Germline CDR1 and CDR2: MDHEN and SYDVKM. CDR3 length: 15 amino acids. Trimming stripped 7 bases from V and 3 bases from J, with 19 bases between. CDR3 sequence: CASTQTGISNYEQYF. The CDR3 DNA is TGTGCCAGCACCCAAACAGGGATCTCCAACTACGAGCAGTACTTC. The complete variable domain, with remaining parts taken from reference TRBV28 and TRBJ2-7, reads DVKVTQSSRYLVKRTGEKVFLECVQDMDHENMFWYRQDPGLGLRLIYFSYDVKMKEKGDIPEGYSVSREKKERFSLILESASTNQTSMYLCASTQTGISNYEQYFGPGTRLTVT.

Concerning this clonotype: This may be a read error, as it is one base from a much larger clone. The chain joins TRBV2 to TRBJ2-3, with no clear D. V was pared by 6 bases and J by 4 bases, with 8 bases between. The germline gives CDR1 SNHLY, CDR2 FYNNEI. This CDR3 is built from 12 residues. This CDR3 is CASSPEADTQYF. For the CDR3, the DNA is TGTGCCAGCAGCCCCGAGGCAGATACGCAGTATTTT.

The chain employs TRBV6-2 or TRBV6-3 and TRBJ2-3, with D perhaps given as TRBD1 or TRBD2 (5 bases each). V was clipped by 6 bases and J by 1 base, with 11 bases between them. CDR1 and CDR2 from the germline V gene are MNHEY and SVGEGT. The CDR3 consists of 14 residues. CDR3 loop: CASRDRDRTDTQYF. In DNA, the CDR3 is TGTGCCAGCAGGGACCGGGACCGCACAGATACGCAGTATTTT.

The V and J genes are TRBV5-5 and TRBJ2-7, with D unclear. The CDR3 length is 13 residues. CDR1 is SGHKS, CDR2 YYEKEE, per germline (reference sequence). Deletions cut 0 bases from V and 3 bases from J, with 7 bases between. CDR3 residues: CASSLDTIYEQYF. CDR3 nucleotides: TGTGCCAGCAGCTTGGATACCATCTACGAGCAGTACTTC.

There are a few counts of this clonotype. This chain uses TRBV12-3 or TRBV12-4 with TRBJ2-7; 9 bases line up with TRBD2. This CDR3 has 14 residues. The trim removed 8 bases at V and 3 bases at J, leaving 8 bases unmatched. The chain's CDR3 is CASGGGLANYEQYF. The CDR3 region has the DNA TGTGCCAGCGGCGGGGGACTAGCTAACTACGAGCAGTACTTC.

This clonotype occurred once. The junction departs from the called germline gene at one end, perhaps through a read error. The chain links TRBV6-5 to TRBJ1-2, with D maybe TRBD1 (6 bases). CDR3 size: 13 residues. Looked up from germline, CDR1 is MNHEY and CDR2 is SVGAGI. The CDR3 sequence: CASGYSGDYGYTF. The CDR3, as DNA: TGTGCCAGCGGTTACTCAGGGGACTATGGCTACACCTTC.

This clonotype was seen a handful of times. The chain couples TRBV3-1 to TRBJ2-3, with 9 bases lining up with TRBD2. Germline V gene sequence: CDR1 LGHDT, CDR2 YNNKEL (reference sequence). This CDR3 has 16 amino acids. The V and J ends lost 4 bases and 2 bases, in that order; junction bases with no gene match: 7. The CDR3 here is CASSPLTSGYTDTQYF. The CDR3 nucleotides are TGTGCCAGCAGCCCCTTAACTAGCGGGTACACAGATACGCAGTATTTT.

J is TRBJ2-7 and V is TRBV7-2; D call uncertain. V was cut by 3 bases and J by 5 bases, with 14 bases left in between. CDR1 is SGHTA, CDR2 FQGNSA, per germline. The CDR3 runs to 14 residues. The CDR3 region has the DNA TGTGCCAGCAGCTTCCGGACGGGCGACGACGAGCAGTACTTC. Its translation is CASSFRTGDDEQYF. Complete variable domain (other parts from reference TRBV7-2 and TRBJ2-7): GAGVSQSPSNKVTEKGKDVELRCDPISGHTALYWYRQSLGQGLEFLIYFQGNSAPDKSGLPSDRFSAERTGGSVSTLTIQRTQQEDSAVYLCASSFRTGDDEQYFGPGTRLTVT.

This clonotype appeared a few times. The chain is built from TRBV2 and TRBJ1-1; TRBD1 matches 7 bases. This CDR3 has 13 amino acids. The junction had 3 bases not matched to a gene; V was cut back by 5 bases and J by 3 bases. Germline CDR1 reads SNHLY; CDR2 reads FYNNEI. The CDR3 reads CASSYRGDTEAFF. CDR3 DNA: TGTGCCAGCAGTTACAGGGGAGACACTGAAGCTTTCTTT.

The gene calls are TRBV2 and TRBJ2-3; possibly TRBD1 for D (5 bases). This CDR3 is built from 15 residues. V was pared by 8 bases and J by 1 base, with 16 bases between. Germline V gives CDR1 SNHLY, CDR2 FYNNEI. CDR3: CASVSGRAGTDTQYF. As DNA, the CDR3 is TGTGCCAGCGTTTCGGGCAGGGCCGGCACAGATACGCAGTATTTT.

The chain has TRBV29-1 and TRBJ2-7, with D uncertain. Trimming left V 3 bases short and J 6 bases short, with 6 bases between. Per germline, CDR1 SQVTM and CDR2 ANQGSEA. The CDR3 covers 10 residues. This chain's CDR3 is CSVDNGEQYF. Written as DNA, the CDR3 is TGCAGCGTTGATAATGGCGAGCAGTACTTC.

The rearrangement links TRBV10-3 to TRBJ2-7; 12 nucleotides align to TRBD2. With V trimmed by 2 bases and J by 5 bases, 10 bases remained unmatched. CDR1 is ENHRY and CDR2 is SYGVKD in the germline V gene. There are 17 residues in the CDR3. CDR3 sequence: CAISEGLLAGGDHEQYF. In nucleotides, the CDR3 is TGTGCCATCAGTGAGGGATTACTAGCGGGAGGCGACCACGAGCAGTACTTC.

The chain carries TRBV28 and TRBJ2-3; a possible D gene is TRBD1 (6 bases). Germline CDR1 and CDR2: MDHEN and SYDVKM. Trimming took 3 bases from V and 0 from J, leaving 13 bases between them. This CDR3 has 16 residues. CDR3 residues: CASSFSRGKSTDTQYF. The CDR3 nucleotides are TGTGCCAGCAGTTTCTCAAGGGGGAAAAGCACAGATACGCAGTATTTT. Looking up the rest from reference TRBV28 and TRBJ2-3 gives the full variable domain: DVKVTQSSRYLVKRTGEKVFLECVQDMDHENMFWYRQDPGLGLRLIYFSYDVKMKEKGDIPEGYSVSREKKERFSLILESASTNQTSMYLCASSFSRGKSTDTQYFGPGTRLTVL.

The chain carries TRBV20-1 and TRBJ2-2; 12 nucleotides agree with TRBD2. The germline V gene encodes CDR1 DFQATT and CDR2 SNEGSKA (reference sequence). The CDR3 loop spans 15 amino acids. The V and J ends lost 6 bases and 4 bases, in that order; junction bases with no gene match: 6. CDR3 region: CSARTSGTGTGELFF. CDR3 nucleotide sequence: TGCAGTGCACGGACTAGCGGGACGGGCACCGGGGAGCTGTTTTTT.

The CDR3 DNA follows: TGTGCCAGTAGCCAGCTACAGGGCTACACTGAAGCTTTCTTT. Its protein is CASSQLQGYTEAFF. The J gene is TRBJ1-1, the V gene TRBV19, with D possibly TRBD1 on 6 matching bases. This CDR3 spans 14 amino acids. Germline CDR1 is LNHDA and CDR2 is SQIVND (reference sequence). V was clipped by 6 bases and J by 3 bases, with 14 bases between them.

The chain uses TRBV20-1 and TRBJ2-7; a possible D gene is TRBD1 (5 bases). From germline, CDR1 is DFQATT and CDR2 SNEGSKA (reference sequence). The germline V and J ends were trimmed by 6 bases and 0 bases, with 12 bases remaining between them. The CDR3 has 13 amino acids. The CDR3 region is CSARQPSSYEQYF. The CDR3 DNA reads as TGCAGTGCAAGACAGCCTAGCTCCTACGAGCAGTACTTC.